This T cell receptor (beta chain) is from a study of blood T cell repertoires in COVID-19. Clones were read by immunoSEQ multiplex PCR, and TCRdb kept only the in-frame ones, dropping some. The sample lists under 200,000 clones; 70% to 90% were seen once. This clone occurred once. This CDR3 is built from 13 residues. Trimming removed 7 bases from V and 6 bases from J, with 13 bases in between. Germline V lookup: CDR1 KGHSH, CDR2 LQKENI. The clonotype originates from a man aged 40-49 years with active or convalescent COVID-19. The sample comprised peripheral blood. The rearrangement joins TRBV18 to TRBJ1-5, with D perhaps TRBD1 (6 bases). As DNA, the CDR3 is TGTGCCAGCTTTGCAGGGGCAAGTCAGCCCCAGCATTTT. Its translation: CASFAGASQPQHF.